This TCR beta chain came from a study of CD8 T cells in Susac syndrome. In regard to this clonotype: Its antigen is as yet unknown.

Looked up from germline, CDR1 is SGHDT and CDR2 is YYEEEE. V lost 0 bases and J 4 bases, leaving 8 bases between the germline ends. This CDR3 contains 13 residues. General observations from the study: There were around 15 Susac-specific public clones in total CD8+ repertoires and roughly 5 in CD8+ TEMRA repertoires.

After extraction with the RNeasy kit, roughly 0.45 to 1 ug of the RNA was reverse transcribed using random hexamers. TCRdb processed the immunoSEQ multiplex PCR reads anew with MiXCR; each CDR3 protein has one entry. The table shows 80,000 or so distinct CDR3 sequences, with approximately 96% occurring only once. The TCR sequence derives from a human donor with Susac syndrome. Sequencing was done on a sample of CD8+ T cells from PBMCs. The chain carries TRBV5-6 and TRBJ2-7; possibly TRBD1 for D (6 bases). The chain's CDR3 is CASSLGGLYEQYF. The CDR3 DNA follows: TGTGCCAGCAGCTTGGGGGGGCTTTACGAGCAGTACTTC.